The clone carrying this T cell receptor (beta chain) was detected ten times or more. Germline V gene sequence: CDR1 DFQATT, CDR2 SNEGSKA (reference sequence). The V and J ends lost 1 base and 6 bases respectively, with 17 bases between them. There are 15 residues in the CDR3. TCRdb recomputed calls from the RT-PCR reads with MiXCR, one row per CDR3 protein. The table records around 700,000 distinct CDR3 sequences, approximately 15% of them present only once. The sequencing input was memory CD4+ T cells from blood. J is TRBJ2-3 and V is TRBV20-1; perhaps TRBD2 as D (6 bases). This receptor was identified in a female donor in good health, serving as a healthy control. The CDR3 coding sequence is TGCAGTGCTAGAGGAATTAGCGGTCCCCAGGATACGCAGTATTTT. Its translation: CSARGISGPQDTQYF.